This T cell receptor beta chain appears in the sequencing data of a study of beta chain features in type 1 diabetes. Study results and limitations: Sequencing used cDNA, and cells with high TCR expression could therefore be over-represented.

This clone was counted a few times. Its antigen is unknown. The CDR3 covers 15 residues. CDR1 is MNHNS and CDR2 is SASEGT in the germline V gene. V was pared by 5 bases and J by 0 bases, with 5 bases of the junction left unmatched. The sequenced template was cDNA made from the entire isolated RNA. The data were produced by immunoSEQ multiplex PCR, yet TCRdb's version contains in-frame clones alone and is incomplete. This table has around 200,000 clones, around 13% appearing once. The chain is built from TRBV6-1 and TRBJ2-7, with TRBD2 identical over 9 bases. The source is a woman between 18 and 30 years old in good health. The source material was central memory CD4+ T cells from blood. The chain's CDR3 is CASSPNSGSSYEQYF. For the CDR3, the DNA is TGTGCCAGCAGTCCCAATAGCGGGAGCTCCTACGAGCAGTACTTC.